This TCR beta chain was observed in a study of cytomegalovirus exposure and HLA in healthy donors. The germline CDR1 and CDR2 sequences are LGHNA and YNFKEQ. The CDR3 runs 17 residues. Trimming removed 0 bases at V and 2 bases at J, with 14 bases between. With regard to this clone: What it binds is unknown.

In the PCR, 60 Vbeta and 13 Jbeta primers were used. Profiled with immunoSEQ multiplex PCR; TCRdb holds only in-frame clones, not every one. Of more than 200,000 clones in the sample, under 70% are singletons; the top ten hold 2.6%. Regarding the study as a whole: Productive status was seen about 87% or about 30% of the time for most TCR beta V segments in an earlier analysis. In presence/absence analyses, roughly uniform sequencing depth across donors was assumed. A link between a missense DCLRE1C variant and TCR beta V- and J-gene trimming emerged from a later analysis. Association with HLA alleles at 0.05 false discovery rate was found for 15,000 to 20,000 TCR beta sequences in a later analysis.

Material for sequencing was PBMCs. This chain connects TRBV4-2 to TRBJ2-1; D might be TRBD2 (5 bases). The clonotype comes from a man aged 35-49 years in good health and CMV-seropositive. The CDR3 bases are TGTGCCAGCAGCCAAGATCGCGGGTCCGACCCCTACAATGAGCAGTTCTTC. It specifies CASSQDRGSDPYNEQFF.